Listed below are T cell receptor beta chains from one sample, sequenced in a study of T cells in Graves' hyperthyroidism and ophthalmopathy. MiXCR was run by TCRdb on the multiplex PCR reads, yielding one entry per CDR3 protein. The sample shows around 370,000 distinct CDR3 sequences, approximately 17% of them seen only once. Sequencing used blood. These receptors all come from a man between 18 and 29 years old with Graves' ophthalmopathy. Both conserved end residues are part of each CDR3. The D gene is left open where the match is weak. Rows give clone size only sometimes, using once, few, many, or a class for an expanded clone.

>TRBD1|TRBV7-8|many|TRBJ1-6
CASSWGDRGIDSPLHF
TGTGCCAGCAGCTGGGGCGACAGGGGAATTGATTCACCCCTCCACTTT
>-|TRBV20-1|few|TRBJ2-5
CSASGAPGTQYF
TGCAGTGCTAGTGGGGCCCCGGGGACCCAGTACTTC
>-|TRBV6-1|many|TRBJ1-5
CASSEAGNQPQHF
TGTGCCAGCAGTGAAGCTGGTAATCAGCCCCAGCATTTT
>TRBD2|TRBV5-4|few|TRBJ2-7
CASSSSGAAYEQYF
TGTGCCAGCAGCTCAAGCGGGGCGGCCTACGAGCAGTACTTC
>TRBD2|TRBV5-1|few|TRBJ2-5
CASSLPARPSGGRETQYF
TGCGCCAGCAGCTTGCCAGCCCGACCTAGCGGGGGAAGGGAGACCCAGTACTTC
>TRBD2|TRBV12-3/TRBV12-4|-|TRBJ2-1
CASRLRGGANEQFF
TGTGCCAGCAGGTTGCGGGGGGGGGCAAATGAGCAGTTCTTC
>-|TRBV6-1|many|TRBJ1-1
CASSSLDRLNTEAFF
TGTGCCAGCAGTTCCCTGGACAGATTGAACACTGAAGCTTTCTTT
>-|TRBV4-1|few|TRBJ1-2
CASSQNYGYTF
TGCGCCAGCAGCCAAAATTATGGCTACACCTTC
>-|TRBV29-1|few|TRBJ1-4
CSVEGGATNEKLFF
TGCAGCGTTGAAGGGGGCGCGACTAATGAAAAACTGTTTTTT
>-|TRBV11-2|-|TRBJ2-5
CASSLGPPVGETQYF
TGCGCCAGCAGCTTGGGGCCTCCCGTGGGAGAGACCCAGTACTTC
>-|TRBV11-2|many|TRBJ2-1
CASSPTYHEQFF
TGTGCCAGCAGCCCCACTTACCATGAGCAGTTCTTC
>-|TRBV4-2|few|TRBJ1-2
CASSQDEYSRSYGYTF
TGTGCCAGCAGCCAAGATGAGTATAGTCGGTCTTATGGCTACACCTTC
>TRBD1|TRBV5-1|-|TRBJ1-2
CASSLATRTGVNCGYTF
TGCGCCAGCAGCTTGGCTACACGGACAGGGGTTAACTGTGGCTACACCTTC
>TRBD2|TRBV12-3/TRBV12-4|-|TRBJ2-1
CASRIGTSGENEQFF
TGTGCCAGCAGGATAGGGACTAGCGGGGAGAATGAGCAGTTCTTC
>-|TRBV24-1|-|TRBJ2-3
CATSDLWDSTDTQYF
TGTGCCACCAGTGATTTGTGGGACAGCACAGATACGCAGTATTTT
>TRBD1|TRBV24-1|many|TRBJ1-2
CATRGTVSTYGYTF
TGTGCCACCAGGGGGACAGTTTCCACCTATGGCTACACCTTC
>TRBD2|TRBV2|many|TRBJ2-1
CASVTSGGAYNEQFF
TGTGCCAGCGTTACTAGCGGGGGGGCCTACAATGAGCAGTTCTTC
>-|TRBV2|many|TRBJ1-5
CARSEGPREPQHF
TGTGCCAGGAGTGAGGGCCCCCGGGAGCCCCAGCATTTT
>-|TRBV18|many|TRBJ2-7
CASSPPSAQGYEQYF
TGTGCCAGCTCACCACCGTCGGCACAGGGCTACGAGCAGTACTTC
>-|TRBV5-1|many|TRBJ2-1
CASSLIQGGNEQFF
TGCGCCAGCAGCTTGATTCAGGGTGGCAATGAGCAGTTCTTC
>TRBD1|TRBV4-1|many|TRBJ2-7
CASTDPGQGDHEQYF
TGCGCCAGCACCGATCCGGGACAGGGGGACCACGAGCAGTACTTC
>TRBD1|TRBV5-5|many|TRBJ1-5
CASSYSPGQGNQPQHF
TGTGCCAGCAGCTACTCCCCGGGACAGGGTAATCAGCCCCAGCATTTT
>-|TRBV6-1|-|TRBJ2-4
CASWDLLAKNIQYF
TGTGCCAGCTGGGACTTACTAGCCAAAAACATTCAGTACTTC
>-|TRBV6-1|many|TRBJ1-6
CASRTGSSYNSPLHF
TGTGCCAGCAGGACAGGTTCCTCCTATAATTCACCCCTCCACTTT
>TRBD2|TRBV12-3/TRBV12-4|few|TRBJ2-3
CASSLRGLAGLLKYF
TGTGCCAGCAGTTTAAGGGGACTAGCGGGGCTCTTAAAGTATTTT
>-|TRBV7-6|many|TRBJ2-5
CASSLFTPKGETQYF
TGTGCCAGCAGCTTATTTACTCCCAAAGGAGAGACCCAGTACTTC
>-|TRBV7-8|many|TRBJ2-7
CASSPSGALYEQYF
TGTGCCAGCAGCCCCTCGGGGGCACTTTACGAGCAGTACTTC
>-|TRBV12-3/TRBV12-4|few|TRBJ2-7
CVSSYRVDEQYF
TGTGTCAGCAGTTACAGGGTAGACGAGCAGTACTTC
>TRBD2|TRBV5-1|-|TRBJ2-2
CASSFPSGGGTGELFF
TGCGCCAGCAGCTTCCCCTCGGGGGGAGGAACCGGGGAGCTGTTTTTT
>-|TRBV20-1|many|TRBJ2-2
CSVGGANTGELFF
TGCAGTGTGGGGGGGGCAAACACCGGGGAGCTGTTTTTT
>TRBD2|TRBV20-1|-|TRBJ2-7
CSARQLAGGLYEQYF
TGCAGTGCTAGGCAACTAGCGGGGGGACTCTACGAGCAGTACTTC
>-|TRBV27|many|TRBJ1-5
CASRSGPPLTGQPQHF
TGTGCCAGCAGGTCAGGACCACCACTAACGGGTCAGCCCCAGCATTTT
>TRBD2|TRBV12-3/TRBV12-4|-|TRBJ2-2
CASTLRKRGGLAGELFF
TGTGCCAGCACCCTAAGGAAGCGGGGGGGCCTGGCCGGGGAGCTGTTTTTT
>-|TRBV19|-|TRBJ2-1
CASTYGVGGYNEQFF
TGTGCCAGTACCTATGGGGTAGGGGGCTACAATGAGCAGTTCTTC
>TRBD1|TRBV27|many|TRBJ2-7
CASSTDRGGEQYF
TGTGCCAGCAGCACGGACAGGGGAGGGGAGCAGTACTTC
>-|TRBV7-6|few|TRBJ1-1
CASSSRQGRTEAFF
TGTGCCAGCAGCTCCCGCCAGGGGCGGACTGAAGCTTTCTTT
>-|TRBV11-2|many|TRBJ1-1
CASSSTGGVNTEAFF
TGTGCCAGCAGCTCCACCGGGGGGGTGAACACTGAAGCTTTCTTT
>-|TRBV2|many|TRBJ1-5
CASRESYSNQPQHF
TGTGCCAGCAGGGAAAGTTATAGCAATCAGCCCCAGCATTTT
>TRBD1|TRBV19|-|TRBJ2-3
CASSPGTGPWDTQYF
TGTGCCAGTAGTCCAGGGACAGGGCCATGGGATACGCAGTATTTT
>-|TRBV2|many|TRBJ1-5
CASSEGYRPQHF
TGTGCCAGCAGTGAAGGTTATAGGCCCCAGCATTTT
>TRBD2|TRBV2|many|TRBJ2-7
CASSEQRGGLNEQYF
TGTGCCAGCAGTGAACAGCGGGGGGGACTTAACGAGCAGTACTTC
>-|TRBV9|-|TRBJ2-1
CASSVESYNEQFF
TGTGCCAGCAGCGTAGAATCCTACAATGAGCAGTTCTTC
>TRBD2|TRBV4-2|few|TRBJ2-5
CASSQPGGAQETQYF
TGTGCCAGCAGCCAGCCGGGGGGGGCGCAAGAGACCCAGTACTTC
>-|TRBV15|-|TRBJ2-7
CATSRDRGGYEQYF
TGTGCCACCAGCAGAGATAGGGGTGGCTACGAGCAGTACTTC
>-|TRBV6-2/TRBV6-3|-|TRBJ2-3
CASSYGRRAADTQYF
TGTGCCAGCAGTTACGGGCGGAGGGCGGCAGATACGCAGTATTTT
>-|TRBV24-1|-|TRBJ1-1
CATMWDNEAFF
TGTGCCACCATGTGGGACAATGAAGCTTTCTTT
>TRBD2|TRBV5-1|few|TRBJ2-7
CASSLVTSSDPYEQYF
TGCGCCAGCAGCTTGGTGACTAGCTCGGATCCGTACGAGCAGTACTTC
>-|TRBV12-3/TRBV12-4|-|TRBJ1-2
CASSTWDGYGYTF
TGTGCCAGCAGTACTTGGGACGGCTATGGCTACACCTTC
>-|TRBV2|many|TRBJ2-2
CASSVGGATGELFF
TGTGCCAGCAGTGTTGGAGGGGCCACCGGGGAGCTGTTTTTT
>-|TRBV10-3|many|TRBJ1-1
CAIGDSNTEAFF
TGTGCCATCGGGGACTCGAACACTGAAGCTTTCTTT
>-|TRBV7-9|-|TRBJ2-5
CASSIPGPGQTQYF
TGTGCCAGCAGCATTCCGGGACCGGGCCAGACCCAGTACTTC
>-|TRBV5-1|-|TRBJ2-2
CASSATGENTGELFF
TGCGCCAGCAGCGCGACAGGAGAGAACACCGGGGAGCTGTTTTTT
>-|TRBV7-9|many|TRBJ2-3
CASSLGFTDTQYF
TGTGCCAGCAGCTTAGGATTCACAGATACGCAGTATTTT
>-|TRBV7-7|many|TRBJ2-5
CASSVGRTYQETQYF
TGTGCCAGCAGCGTCGGACGGACGTACCAAGAGACCCAGTACTTC
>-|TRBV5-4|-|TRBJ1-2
CASSTGTSTGGYTF
TGTGCCAGCAGTACCGGGACATCTACTGGCGGCTACACCTTC
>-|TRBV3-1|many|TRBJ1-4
CASSPRYNAEKLFF
TGTGCCAGCAGCCCCCGGTACAACGCGGAGAAACTGTTTTTT
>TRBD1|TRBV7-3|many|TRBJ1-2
CASSSGQGHYGYTF
TGTGCCAGCAGCTCCGGACAGGGGCACTATGGCTACACCTTC
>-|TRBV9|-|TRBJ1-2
CASSGDGGYTF
TGTGCCAGCAGCGGGGACGGCGGCTACACCTTC
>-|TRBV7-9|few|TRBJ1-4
CASSLGGSPEKLFF
TGTGCCAGCAGCTTGGGGGGGAGTCCTGAAAAACTGTTTTTT
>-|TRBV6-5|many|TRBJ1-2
CASSYRTDTLYTF
TGTGCCAGCAGTTACAGGACAGACACCCTCTACACCTTC